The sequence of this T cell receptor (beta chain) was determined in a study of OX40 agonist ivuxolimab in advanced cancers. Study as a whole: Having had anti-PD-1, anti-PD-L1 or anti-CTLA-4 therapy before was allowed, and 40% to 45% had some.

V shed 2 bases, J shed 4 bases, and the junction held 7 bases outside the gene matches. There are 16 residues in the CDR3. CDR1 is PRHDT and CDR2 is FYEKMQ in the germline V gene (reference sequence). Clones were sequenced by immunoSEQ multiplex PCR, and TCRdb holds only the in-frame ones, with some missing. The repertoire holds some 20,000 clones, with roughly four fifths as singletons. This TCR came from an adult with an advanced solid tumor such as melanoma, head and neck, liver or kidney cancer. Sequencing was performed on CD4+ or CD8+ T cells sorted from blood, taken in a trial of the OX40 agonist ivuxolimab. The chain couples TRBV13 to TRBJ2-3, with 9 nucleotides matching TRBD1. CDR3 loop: CASSLLGDRVADTQYF. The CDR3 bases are TGTGCCAGCAGCTTACTTGGGGACAGGGTGGCAGATACGCAGTATTTT.